This TCR beta chain emerged from a study of T cell responses to AZD1222 COVID-19 vaccine. The table came from immunoSEQ multiplex PCR; TCRdb's copy has only in-frame clones and leaves some out. The table includes 180,000 or so clones, 88% detected once. Study-wide results and limits: Close to half of spike-specific TCRs reportedly recognize unmutated variant regions.

In regard to this clone: Antigen specificity is unknown.

CDR1 and CDR2 (germline): GTSNPN, SVGIG (reference sequence). The V and J ends lost 2 bases and 2 bases, in that order; junction bases with no gene match: 12. This CDR3 is 16 amino acids long. The clonotype comes from an adult in good health. Sequences were derived from peripheral blood, sampled on day 0 of AZD1222 vaccination. The chain links TRBV30 to TRBJ2-7; TRBD2 matches 7 bases. The CDR3 sequence is CAWSQPTGGFTYEQYF. CDR3 nucleotide sequence: TGTGCCTGGAGTCAACCCACGGGGGGTTTCACCTACGAGCAGTACTTC.